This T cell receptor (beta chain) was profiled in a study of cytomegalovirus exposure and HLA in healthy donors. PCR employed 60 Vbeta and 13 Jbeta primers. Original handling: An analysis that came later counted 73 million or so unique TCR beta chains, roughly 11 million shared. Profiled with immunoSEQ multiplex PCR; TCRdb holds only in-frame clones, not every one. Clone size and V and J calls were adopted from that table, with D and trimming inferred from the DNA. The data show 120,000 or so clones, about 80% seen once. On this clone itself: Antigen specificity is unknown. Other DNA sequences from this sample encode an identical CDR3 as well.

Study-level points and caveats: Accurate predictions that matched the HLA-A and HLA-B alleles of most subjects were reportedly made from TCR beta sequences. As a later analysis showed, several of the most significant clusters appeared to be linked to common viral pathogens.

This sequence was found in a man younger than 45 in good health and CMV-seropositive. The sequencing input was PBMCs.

This chain's CDR3 is CASSPTTGGSGNIQYF. For the CDR3, the DNA is TGTGCCAGCTCACCGACGACAGGGGGCAGCGGAAACATTCAGTACTTC. The V gene is TRBV18, the J gene TRBJ2-4; 10 positions match TRBD1. The V gene's germline CDR1 is KGHSH and CDR2 LQKENI. The length of the CDR3 is 16 residues. After removal of 3 bases from V and 6 bases from J, the junction contained 8 bases not matched to a gene.